Presented here are 27 T cell receptor beta chains from one specimen sequenced in a study of vaccination and CD4 T cells after COVID-19. Once obtained from cultured CD4+ T cells, the DNA was sequenced using the Oncomine TCR Beta short-read assay. Using its own MiXCR run on the PCR reads, TCRdb lists one record per CDR3 protein. The data hold 9,500 to 15,000 distinct CDR3 sequences, with 48% observed a single time. No antigens are known for them. Noted treatment: approximately 9-day PBMC culture with coronavirus spike peptide pools or control peptides (ViraFEST assay). Sequenced: CD4+ T cells from blood, cultured in vitro. The receptors originated from a human donor who had recovered from COVID-19.

CDR3 DNA: TGTGCCAGCAGCTTTGGGAACAGGAATGGGCAGCCCCAGCATTTT. This encodes CASSFGNRNGQPQHF. The J gene is TRBJ1-5, the V gene TRBV7-2; D is perhaps TRBD1 (5 bases). The germline V and J ends were trimmed by 3 bases and 7 bases, with 16 bases remaining between them. The CDR3 contains 15 residues. CDR1 is SGHTA, CDR2 FQGNSA, per germline.

This clonotype was seen only once. The chain couples TRBV4-2 to TRBJ2-7; TRBD2 agrees at 9 bases. The CDR3 runs to 15 residues. Germline values: CDR1 LGHNA, CDR2 YNFKEQ. Trimming at V came to 3 bases and at J to 4 bases, leaving 7 bases not matched to a gene. DNA of the CDR3: TGTGCCAGCAGCCAGTCGAGCGGGAGGCAGTACGAGCAGTACTTC. This encodes CASSQSSGRQYEQYF.

The rearrangement uses TRBV6-2 or TRBV6-3 and TRBJ1-6; 7 positions agree with TRBD1. This CDR3 has 16 amino acids. Germline CDR1 and CDR2: MNHEY and SVGEGT. V lost 5 bases to trimming and J lost 6 bases; unmatched junction nucleotides: 10. CDR3 sequence: CASSRFTGTANSPLHF. The CDR3 region has the DNA TGTGCCAGCAGTCGTTTTACCGGGACAGCTAATTCACCCCTCCACTTT.

The sample holds a few counts of this clonotype. V is TRBV7-3 and J is TRBJ2-3, with D unresolved. Trimming took 6 bases from V and 8 from J, leaving 15 bases between them. The CDR3 totals 13 residues. The germline gives CDR1 SGHTA, CDR2 FQGTGA. CDR3 sequence (DNA): TGTGCCAGCAGTAACCCGGCCGCCGGTACGCAGTATTTT. Encoded protein: CASSNPAAGTQYF. The variable domain in full, with the rest retrieved from reference TRBV7-3 and TRBJ2-3, is GAGVSQTPSNKVTEKGKYVELRCDPISGHTALYWYRQSLGQGPEFLIYFQGTGAADDSGLPNDRFFAVRPEGSVSTLKIQRTERGDSAVYLCASSNPAAGTQYFGPGTRLTVL.

This chain connects TRBV18 to TRBJ1-2; perhaps TRBD1 as D (5 bases). The CDR3 runs to 14 residues. Trimming took off 7 bases at V and 4 bases at J, with 16 bases between the two ends. Germline CDR1 reads KGHSH; CDR2 reads LQKENI. The DNA for the CDR3 is TGTGCCAGCTACCCCAGCGGAGGGGTCTATGGCTACACCTTC. It translates to CASYPSGGVYGYTF.

The CDR3 coding sequence is TGTGCCAGCAGCGGCACGGGCTACACCTTC. This codes for CASSGTGYTF. J is TRBJ1-2 and V is TRBV9; D call uncertain. The CDR3 sequence is 10 residues long. V was cut by 3 bases and J by 8 bases, with 5 bases left in between. From germline, CDR1 is SGDLS and CDR2 YYNGEE.

This clonotype was seen a handful of times. The chain links TRBV4-2 to TRBJ1-1; D might be TRBD1 (5 bases). The ends were cut back, 1 base at V and 1 base at J, with 10 bases in the middle. Germline V gene sequence: CDR1 LGHNA, CDR2 YNFKEQ. The CDR3 consists of 15 residues. Here the CDR3 DNA reads TGTGCCAGCAGCCAAGCGGGACCCTCGAACACTGAAGCTTTCTTT. It is translated as CASSQAGPSNTEAFF.

In this sample, this clonotype turned up a few times. The J gene is TRBJ1-2, the V gene TRBV20-1; 9 bases are shared with TRBD1. Germline lookup yields CDR1 DFQATT and CDR2 SNEGSKA (reference sequence). The CDR3 has 13 residues. The V segment lost 6 bases and the J segment 9 bases; nucleotides outside the gene matches: 11. The CDR3 sequence: CSASRDRELSYTF. CDR3 sequence (DNA): TGCAGTGCCAGCCGGGACAGGGAACTTAGCTACACCTTC.

J is TRBJ2-2 and V is TRBV7-3; D is unresolved. Germline V gene lookup returns CDR1 SGHTA and CDR2 FQGTGA. CDR3 length: 13 amino acids. V lost 3 bases to trimming and J lost 5 bases, with 7 bases between them. The CDR3 region has the DNA TGTGCCAGCAGCTTGGAGCGTACCGGGGAGCTGTTTTTT. It translates to CASSLERTGELFF. Looking up the rest from reference TRBV7-3 and TRBJ2-2 gives the full variable domain: GAGVSQTPSNKVTEKGKYVELRCDPISGHTALYWYRQSLGQGPEFLIYFQGTGAADDSGLPNDRFFAVRPEGSVSTLKIQRTERGDSAVYLCASSLERTGELFFGEGSRLTVL.

Only a few counts were recorded for this clonotype. The V and J genes are TRBV6-2 or TRBV6-3 and TRBJ2-1; the match to TRBD2 covers 12 bases. The CDR3 contains 19 residues. Germline V gives CDR1 MNHEY, CDR2 SVGEGT. Trimming at V came to 2 bases and at J to 0 bases, leaving 8 bases not matched to a gene. The CDR3 bases are TGTGCCAGCAGTTACAGATCTAGCGGGAGGGCCAGCTCCTACAATGAGCAGTTCTTC. This codes for CASSYRSSGRASSYNEQFF.

Comments on this clonotype: One end of the junction varies from germline; a read error may be responsible. J is TRBJ1-6 and V is TRBV24-1; perhaps TRBD1 as D (6 bases). Germline V gene sequence: CDR1 KGHDR, CDR2 SFDVKD. This CDR3 is built from 19 residues. As DNA, the CDR3 is TGTGCCACCAGTGACTGCGACAGGCCGAGCATTGACTATCATTCACCCCTCCACTTT. Translated, it gives CATSDCDRPSIDYHSPLHF.

The genes are TRBV2 and TRBJ1-2; TRBD1 aligns across 10 bases. The V gene's germline CDR1 is SNHLY and CDR2 FYNNEI. Trimming cost V 6 bases and J 8 bases; bases outside gene matches: 9. CDR3 length equals 14 residues. DNA of the CDR3: TGTGCCAGCAGGGGGACAGGGGCCCTTAAAGGCTACACCTTC. It encodes CASRGTGALKGYTF.

This clonotype was seen a single time. The chain couples TRBV30 to TRBJ2-2; D is perhaps TRBD1 (6 bases). This CDR3 spans 14 amino acids. In germline, CDR1 is GTSNPN, CDR2 SVGIG (reference sequence). V lost 0 bases to trimming and J lost 7 bases, with 12 bases between them. The CDR3 sequence is CAWSVGGPGGELFF. DNA of the CDR3: TGTGCCTGGAGTGTAGGGGGTCCCGGCGGGGAGCTGTTTTTT.

This clonotype was seen once. The chain uses TRBV6-1 and TRBJ1-5; 9 nucleotides agree with TRBD1. The germline CDR1 and CDR2 sequences are MNHNS and SASEGT. The length of the CDR3 is 12 residues. V shed 6 bases and J 8 bases; nucleotides not matched to a gene: 2. CDR3 loop: CASRQGAEPQHF. CDR3 in DNA: TGTGCCAGCAGACAGGGGGCCGAGCCCCAGCATTTT.

The chain employs TRBV6-2 or TRBV6-3 and TRBJ1-1; 8 bases agree with TRBD1. The CDR3 has 16 amino acids. Trimming took 3 bases from V and 0 from J; bases not matched to a gene: 6. Germline CDR1 is MNHEY and CDR2 is SVGEGT. DNA of the CDR3: TGTGCCAGCAGTTATGACAGGGGTGGCCTGAACACTGAAGCTTTCTTT. Its translation: CASSYDRGGLNTEAFF.

This chain uses TRBV20-1 with TRBJ1-4; possible D gene TRBD1, 5 bases. CDR1 is DFQATT and CDR2 is SNEGSKA in the germline V gene (reference sequence). The CDR3 has 14 residues. Trimming took 0 bases from V and 5 from J, leaving 10 bases between them. Written as DNA, the CDR3 is TGCAGTGCTAGAGATCCAACAGGAAATGAAAAACTGTTTTTT. Its protein product is CSARDPTGNEKLFF.

This clonotype was picked up a small number of times. CDR3: CSAGRSVDTEAFF. The CDR3 region has the DNA TGCAGTGCTGGGCGCTCGGTTGACACTGAAGCTTTCTTT. The rearrangement uses TRBV20-1 and TRBJ1-1; unclear D gene. Trimming shortened V by 5 bases and J by 3 bases, and 13 bases separated the two germline ends. Germline CDR1 and CDR2: DFQATT and SNEGSKA (reference sequence). The CDR3 totals 13 residues.

The CDR3 DNA reads TGCAGTGCTGGGACTAGCAGGAGCTCCTACGAGCAGTACTTC. Translated: CSAGTSRSSYEQYF. V gene TRBV20-1 combines with J gene TRBJ2-7; 9 nucleotides align to TRBD2. Germline V lookup: CDR1 DFQATT, CDR2 SNEGSKA (reference sequence). With V trimmed by 5 bases and J by 0 bases, 5 bases remained unmatched. The length of the CDR3 is 14 residues.

This clonotype was seen once. CDR3 DNA: TGTGCCAGCAGCTTGGGTCAAAACTATGGCTACACCTTC. As protein: CASSLGQNYGYTF. V and J are TRBV7-2 and TRBJ1-2, with no clear D. The CDR3 covers 13 residues. Germline loops: CDR1 SGHTA, CDR2 FQGNSA. V lost 3 bases and J 2 bases, leaving 7 bases between the germline ends.

This clonotype came up a few times. The rearrangement links TRBV7-8 to TRBJ1-5; 10 positions match TRBD1. With V trimmed by 0 bases and J by 1 base, 6 bases remained unmatched. CDR3 length: 18 amino acids. Germline V gene data show CDR1 as SGHVS and CDR2 as FQNEAQ. CDR3 nucleotides: TGTGCCAGCAGCTTAGCGATGGGACAGGGGCTGAGCAATCAGCCCCAGCATTTT. Protein product: CASSLAMGQGLSNQPQHF. Drawing the rest from reference TRBV7-8 and TRBJ1-5, the complete variable domain is GAGVSQSPRYKVAKRGQDVALRCDPISGHVSLFWYQQALGQGPEFLTYFQNEAQLDKSGLPSDRFFAERPEGSVSTLKIQRTQQEDSAVYLCASSLAMGQGLSNQPQHFGDGTRLSIL.

This clonotype has more than one count but fewer than ten. The rearrangement links TRBV7-3 to TRBJ2-1, with D perhaps given as TRBD1 or TRBD2 (6 bases each). This CDR3 region has 14 residues. V dropped 5 bases and J dropped 7 bases, with 15 bases sitting between them. Per the germline V gene, CDR1 is SGHTA and CDR2 is FQGTGA. The CDR3 protein is CASSPTGAGNEQFF. In DNA form, the CDR3 reads TGTGCCAGCAGCCCGACGGGGGCCGGGAATGAGCAGTTCTTC.

The V and J genes are TRBV7-9 and TRBJ1-2, with 9 bases lining up with TRBD1. CDR1 is SEHNR and CDR2 is FQNEAQ in the germline V gene (reference sequence). The CDR3 is made up of 12 amino acids. Unmatched junction bases numbered 3, after V lost 3 bases and J lost 10 bases. This CDR3 is CASSLGQGNYTF. The CDR3 coding sequence is TGTGCCAGCAGCTTGGGACAGGGAAACTACACCTTC.

This chain joins TRBV6-7 and TRBJ1-1; possible D gene TRBD1, 5 bases. TRBV6-7 counts as an open reading frame of uncertain function. The V and J ends lost 7 bases and 10 bases respectively, with 13 bases between them. This CDR3 has 11 residues. CDR3 coding DNA: TGTGCCAGCACCCACGTGGGGGGAGCTTTCTTT. As protein: CASTHVGGAFF.

The CDR3 loop is CSAENQPDTEAFF. The CDR3 coding sequence is TGCAGTGCCGAGAACCAGCCCGACACTGAAGCTTTCTTT. The chain employs TRBV20-1 and TRBJ1-1; D gene unclear. Germline CDR1 DFQATT, CDR2 SNEGSKA (reference sequence). CDR3 length: 13 amino acids. Trimming removed 6 bases at V and 3 bases at J, with 14 bases between.

V and J are TRBV6-2 or TRBV6-3 and TRBJ2-1; D is perhaps TRBD1 (6 bases). Germline-derived CDR1 and CDR2 are MNHEY and SVGEGT. V lost 5 bases to trimming and J lost 7 bases, with 15 bases between them. This CDR3 is built from 14 residues. The CDR3 loop is CASSPETGLNEQFF. The DNA of the CDR3 is TGTGCCAGCAGTCCTGAAACAGGGTTAAATGAGCAGTTCTTC.

The chain employs TRBV4-2 and TRBJ2-3; 7 bases match TRBD2. Unmatched junction bases numbered 1, after V lost 0 bases and J lost 4 bases. This CDR3 is built from 14 residues. Germline V gives CDR1 LGHNA, CDR2 YNFKEQ. Here the CDR3 reads CASSQEAGADTQYF. The CDR3 DNA reads as TGTGCCAGCAGCCAAGAGGCGGGAGCAGATACGCAGTATTTT.

The V gene is TRBV28, the J gene TRBJ1-5; the D gene is possibly TRBD1 (5 bases). Trimming took 3 bases from V and 2 from J, leaving 14 bases between them. This CDR3 region has 16 residues. The germline gives CDR1 MDHEN, CDR2 SYDVKM. The CDR3 region is CASSLVGDPGNQPQHF. The DNA of the CDR3 is TGTGCCAGCAGTTTGGTAGGGGATCCGGGCAATCAGCCCCAGCATTTT.